The present T cell receptor (beta chain) was sequenced within a study of blood T cell repertoires in COVID-19. The CDR3 is 13 residues long. Germline lookup yields CDR1 LGHDT and CDR2 YNNKEL (reference sequence). V was clipped by 4 bases and J by 4 bases; unmatched bases: 4. Only in-frame clones appear in the TCRdb table, and some are missing; sequencing was by immunoSEQ multiplex PCR. The sample contains roughly 480,000 clones, nearly 90% of which appear only once. The receptor's source is a young man with COVID-19, enrolled during active disease. The sequencing sample was made of peripheral blood. V usage is TRBV3-1 (or the pseudogene TRBV3-2) and J usage is TRBJ2-7, with 7 bases matching TRBD1. The CDR3 loop is CASSPQTGYEQYF. The DNA of the CDR3 is TGTGCCAGCAGCCCCCAGACAGGGTACGAGCAGTACTTC.